This T cell receptor beta chain was captured by sequencing in a study of prognosis after radiotherapy for stage I lung cancer listed by TCRdb under 2021. Regarding the research as a whole: Fewer than 20 stage I NSCLC patients were enrolled in Nanjing, China, between 2018 and 2019. In every patient, SBRT was given without any concurrent therapy. About 15 cases involved newly diagnosed primary stage I lung tumors, and 4 to 6 involved oligometastatic NSCLC subsequent to surgical resection of the primary tumor. SBRT was given in 3 to 5 fractions with a biologically effective dose of at least 100 Gy, using image-guided IMRT or VMAT. Tumor histology was squamous cell carcinoma in more than five patients and adenocarcinoma in about a dozen. The study sequenced 40 or so blood samples from 19 patients, one before and one after SBRT per patient. This study profiled peripheral blood TCR beta repertoires from stage I NSCLC patients before and after stereotactic body radiotherapy and linked the repertoires to distant failure. Distant metastases were developed by four of the 19 patients after SBRT, at a median of around seven months, whereas no significant progression was observed in the other 15 patients. The cohort included about a dozen men and 5 or 6 women, with a median age of around 70 years and a range of about 50 to 90 years. Every patient was regarded as medically inoperable, because of comorbidities in about a dozen cases and refusal of surgery in 7 cases. Here is what the overall study found, with its caveats: Whether the expanded TCR clones were tumor-specific was not determined. Post-SBRT Shannon entropy and its change from baseline were lower in patients who developed distant metastases; baseline Shannon entropy was not associated with metastases. TRBV and TRBJ usage frequencies reportedly differed by metastasis status, in two V genes at baseline and in ten or so V and two J genes after SBRT. No adjustment for multiple comparisons was applied to any of the reported P values. A decrease in unique TCR clone counts was observed after SBRT (median roughly 10,000 before versus roughly 6,900 after; Wilcoxon paired P=0.011). The study was limited by its small cohort and short follow-up, and the findings require independent validation.

Two rounds of multiplex PCR were used to amplify the TCR beta CDR3 region from genomic DNA. The first PCR round used primers specific to each TRBV and TRBJ gene, and the primer sequences were filed in Chinese patent CN105087789A. Universal primers were used in the second round of PCR. The Roche High Pure PCR Template Preparation Kit was used to extract genomic DNA from the frozen PBMCs. The libraries underwent paired-end sequencing with 151 bp reads on an Illumina HiSeq 3000. On the authors' methods: CutAdapt was used to remove raw reads lacking the multiplex PCR primer sequences. Using PEAR, the high-quality paired reads were merged into contigs. MiXCR assigned TRB V, D and J gene segments to each contig by aligning to reference sequences. CDR3 sequences were clustered by base quality and sequence similarity to remove sequencing errors. Shannon entropy normalized by the natural log of productive TCR sequence number was used as the measure of diversity. Clonality was defined as one minus Shannon entropy divided by the natural log of the number of unique clonotypes. The Youden index of ROC curves was used to select progression-free survival cut-offs for repertoire metrics, and analyses were performed in R 3.5.3. TCRdb trimmed public reads at Q25 via fastp, called clones via MiXCR and kept in-frame beta chains. Identical CDR3 proteins give one entry, which carries the most common genes and DNA. The V and J calls follow TCRdb's processing rather than the paper's. The sample table shows approximately 30,000 distinct CDR3 sequences, and 25% to 35% are seen once. The ten most abundant clones make up roughly 34% of the sample.

This clonotype was observed many times. Its antigen is still unknown. No base quality information exists; no much larger clone differs at one position. The CDR3, from cysteine to phenylalanine, totals 12 residues. Only the CDR3 DNA is retained, 36 bases long and in frame from the first base. The germline V gene (reference sequence) sets CDR1 to LNHDA and CDR2 to SQIVND. Trimming at the junction amounts to 4 bases on V and 5 bases on J, and the germline ends lie 8 bases apart. All patients had node-negative disease on CT and PET/CT, and none had a history of other malignancies or prior chemotherapy or radiotherapy. About 6.3 milliliters of peripheral venous blood were drawn into EDTA tubes at each of two time points. Ficoll-Paque Plus density-gradient centrifugation was used to isolate PBMCs. Right after collection, samples were placed at -80 degrees C and kept there until analysis.

Sequenced material: PBMCs, taken before or after stereotactic body radiation therapy (not recorded which). The chain links TRBV19 with TRBJ1-1; the D segment cannot be called with confidence. The sequence derives from a donor at least 50 years old with non-small cell lung cancer. The sequenced DNA: TGTGCCAGTAGTACCCCGCGGACTGAAGCTTTCTTT. Protein translation: CASSTPRTEAFF.